Following are 24 T cell receptor beta chains from one sample sequenced in a study of cytomegalovirus exposure and HLA in healthy donors. Primers: 60 Vbeta forward and 13 Jbeta reverse. This table comes from immunoSEQ multiplex PCR, and its TCRdb copy is limited to in-frame clones, with some not included. The table lists 95,000 to 150,000 clones, roughly 82% of them singletons. Sequenced: PBMCs. Source of these receptors: a human donor in good health.

The CDR3 DNA reads TGTGCCAGCAGCGTAGGGGACGGGAGGGCGTTCGGGGAGCTGTTTTTT. Translating gives CASSVGDGRAFGELFF. The chain links TRBV9 to TRBJ2-2; 8 positions agree with TRBD2. V gave up 0 bases and J gave up 7 bases; unmatched junction bases: 8. Germline lookup yields CDR1 SGDLS and CDR2 YYNGEE. This CDR3 contains 16 residues.

This chain connects TRBV25-1 to TRBJ1-1; D may be TRBD1 (5 bases). The germline gives CDR1 MGHDK, CDR2 SYGVNS. The CDR3 is 12 residues long. V lost 10 bases, J lost 1 base, and 10 bases lay in between. The CDR3 region is CATSQGNTEAFF. The CDR3 DNA reads as TGTGCCACCTCCCAGGGGAACACTGAAGCTTTCTTT.

This chain links TRBV19 with TRBJ2-3; 8 positions match TRBD2. J lost 4 bases, V lost 5 bases, and 8 bases had no gene match. The germline gives CDR1 LNHDA, CDR2 SQIVND (reference sequence). The CDR3 contains 15 residues. In DNA form, the CDR3 reads TGTGCCAGTAGTCCTGAGCGGGAGAGTGCAGATACGCAGTATTTT. Protein: CASSPERESADTQYF.

The chain couples TRBV6-1 to TRBJ1-3; possible D gene TRBD1, 5 bases. Germline V gene sequence: CDR1 MNHNS, CDR2 SASEGT. Trimming removed 4 bases at V and 4 bases at J, with 11 bases between. The CDR3 extends over 14 amino acids. This chain's CDR3 is CASSALGPGNTIYF. DNA for the CDR3: TGTGCCAGCAGTGCGTTGGGGCCCGGAAACACCATATATTTT.

The gene calls are TRBV7-9 and TRBJ2-7; 12 positions agree with TRBD2. Trimming at V came to 5 bases and at J to 3 bases, leaving 5 bases not matched to a gene. Germline V CDR1 and CDR2: SEHNR, FQNEAQ (reference sequence). CDR3 length: 15 amino acids. The CDR3 loop reads CASSPPGLAGYEQYF. The CDR3 DNA sequence: TGTGCCAGCAGCCCCCCGGGACTAGCGGGCTACGAGCAGTACTTC.

This clone was counted a few times. The J gene is TRBJ2-7, the V gene TRBV15; possible D gene TRBD2, 6 bases. Trimming stripped 0 bases from V and 3 bases from J, with 15 bases between. Germline V gives CDR1 LNHNV, CDR2 YYDKDF (reference sequence). This CDR3 comprises 16 residues. CDR3 amino acids: CATSRESAGNVYEQYF. CDR3 in DNA: TGTGCCACCAGCAGAGAGTCGGCGGGAAACGTCTACGAGCAGTACTTC.

The chain employs TRBV9 and TRBJ2-7, with D perhaps TRBD2 (7 bases). Germline V gene lookup returns CDR1 SGDLS and CDR2 YYNGEE. Trimming removed 2 bases from V and 2 bases from J, with 14 bases in between. The CDR3 runs to 15 residues. CDR3 protein: CASSVKGGGPYEQYF. The CDR3 region has the DNA TGTGCCAGCAGCGTCAAGGGGGGGGGCCCCTACGAGCAGTACTTC.

The genes are TRBV19 and TRBJ2-6; D is possibly TRBD2 (5 bases). The CDR3 totals 17 residues. The germline V and J ends were trimmed by 4 bases and 0 bases, with 13 bases remaining between them. Germline lookup yields CDR1 LNHDA and CDR2 SQIVND (reference sequence). The CDR3 is CASSRRSSNSGANVLTF. Written as DNA, the CDR3 is TGTGCCAGTAGTAGGAGGTCTTCCAACTCTGGGGCCAACGTCCTGACTTTC. The complete variable domain, with remaining parts taken from reference TRBV19 and TRBJ2-6, reads DGGITQSPKYLFRKEGQNVTLSCEQNLNHDAMYWYRQDPGQGLRLIYYSQIVNDFQKGDIAEGYSVSREKKESFPLTVTSAQKNPTAFYLCASSRRSSNSGANVLTFGAGSRLTVL.

The chain uses TRBV7-7 and TRBJ2-2, with D maybe TRBD2 (6 bases). Germline V gene lookup returns CDR1 SSHAT and CDR2 FNYEAQ (reference sequence). This CDR3 has 16 amino acids. Deletions cut 2 bases from V and 0 bases from J, with 10 bases between. The CDR3, as DNA: TGTGCCAGCAGCTTAATGGCGGGAACGAACACCGGGGAGCTGTTTTTT. It encodes CASSLMAGTNTGELFF.

V is TRBV11-2 and J is TRBJ1-2, with 11 bases that match TRBD1. The CDR3 sequence is 17 residues long. The junction had 12 bases not matched to a gene; V was cut back by 5 bases and J by 4 bases. The germline V gene has CDR1 SGHAT and CDR2 FQNNGV. The CDR3 region has the DNA TGTGCCAGCAGCGACCGTTCCGGGACAGGGGGTGGCTATGGCTACACCTTC. This translates into CASSDRSGTGGGYGYTF.

This chain connects TRBV5-1 to TRBJ2-3; D not certain. Looked up from germline, CDR1 is SGHRS and CDR2 is YFSETQ. V was shortened by 1 base and J by 0 bases, with 9 bases between the two germline ends. The CDR3 runs to 15 residues. This chain's CDR3 is CASSLPYTSTDTQYF. CDR3 in DNA: TGCGCCAGCAGCTTGCCGTATACTAGCACAGATACGCAGTATTTT.

This clone was observed a few times. This sequence joins TRBV18 and TRBJ1-1, with 7 bases identical to TRBD1. The V segment lost 2 bases and the J segment 5 bases; nucleotides outside the gene matches: 5. This CDR3 has 14 residues. CDR1 KGHSH and CDR2 LQKENI come from the germline V gene. CDR3 sequence reads: CASSPGTGVTEAFF. CDR3 nucleotide sequence: TGTGCCAGCTCACCAGGAACAGGGGTTACTGAAGCTTTCTTT.

This clone was recorded once. The V call is TRBV11-2, the J call TRBJ2-3, with D possibly TRBD2 on 6 matching bases. This CDR3 has 14 amino acids. Per germline, CDR1 SGHAT and CDR2 FQNNGV. V lost 1 base and J 6 bases, leaving 11 bases between the germline ends. CDR3 DNA: TGTGCCAGCAGCTTAGCTGCTCGGGGGGATACGCAGTATTTT. Protein sequence: CASSLAARGDTQYF.

The chain is built from TRBV5-5 and TRBJ1-1; TRBD1 is a possible D gene (5 bases). Trimming stripped 4 bases from V and 1 base from J, with 17 bases between. Germline CDR1 SGHKS, CDR2 YYEKEE (reference sequence). The CDR3 has 16 amino acids. In nucleotides, the CDR3 is TGTGCCAGCAGCGGAGGGTGGGGGAGTGGGAACACTGAAGCTTTCTTT. It is translated as CASSGGWGSGNTEAFF. Full variable domain (outside the CDR3, taken from reference TRBV5-5 and TRBJ1-1): DAGVTQSPTHLIKTRGQQVTLRCSPISGHKSVSWYQQVLGQGPQFIFQYYEKEERGRGNFPDRFSARQFPNYSSELNVNALLLGDSALYLCASSGGWGSGNTEAFFGQGTRLTVV.

The V gene is TRBV28, the J gene TRBJ2-7, with D possibly matching TRBD2 (6 bases). Per germline, CDR1 MDHEN and CDR2 SYDVKM. There are 14 residues in the CDR3. V was pared by 1 base and J by 2 bases, with 9 bases between. Written as DNA, the CDR3 is TGTGCCAGCAGTTTATTGCGGGAAGCCTACGAGCAGTACTTC. It is translated as CASSLLREAYEQYF.

V and J are TRBV28 and TRBJ2-7, with D perhaps TRBD1 (5 bases). Between the trimmed V and J ends, which lost 10 bases and 5 bases, there was a span of 12 bases. This CDR3 spans 11 amino acids. The germline CDR1 and CDR2 sequences are MDHEN and SYDVKM. The DNA of the CDR3 is TGTGCCACCCGACAGTCCCACGAGCAGTACTTC. Protein product: CATRQSHEQYF.

The chain is built from TRBV11-2 and TRBJ2-5; 7 bases agree with TRBD1. The CDR3 has 16 residues. With 1 base clipped from V and 4 bases from J, the junction kept 9 bases outside the gene matches. Germline CDR1 SGHAT, CDR2 FQNNGV. CDR3 amino acids: CASSLGHRGSGETQYF. The DNA of the CDR3 is TGTGCCAGCAGCTTAGGCCACAGGGGATCCGGAGAGACCCAGTACTTC.

This chain links TRBV5-1 with TRBJ2-2; tentatively, D is TRBD2 (5 bases). V lost 2 bases and J lost 5, with 10 bases in between. The CDR3 runs to 14 residues. The germline V gene encodes CDR1 SGHRS and CDR2 YFSETQ. The CDR3 loop is CASSLLGNTGELFF. The CDR3 DNA reads as TGCGCCAGCAGCTTACTCGGGAATACCGGGGAGCTGTTTTTT.

The genes are TRBV2 and TRBJ2-2; TRBD1 matches at 7 bases. Germline V gene data show CDR1 as SNHLY and CDR2 as FYNNEI. This CDR3 has 13 amino acids. Germline trimming cut 8 bases from V and 1 base from J; bases unmatched to any gene: 1. CDR3 sequence reads: CASGTENTGELFF. The CDR3 region has the DNA TGTGCCAGCGGGACAGAGAACACCGGGGAGCTGTTTTTT.

The chain joins TRBV7-9 to TRBJ1-1; weak D call: TRBD1 (6 bases). Germline V lookup: CDR1 SEHNR, CDR2 FQNEAQ (reference sequence). The CDR3 runs to 15 residues. Trimming shortened V by 1 base and J by 4 bases, and 13 bases separated the two germline ends. The chain's CDR3 is CASSLVRGAVTEAFF. The DNA for the CDR3 is TGTGCCAGCAGCTTAGTCCGGGGGGCCGTCACTGAAGCTTTCTTT.

There are a few counts of this clone. V usage is TRBV28 and J usage is TRBJ2-7; 7 bases are shared with TRBD2. CDR3 length: 15 amino acids. Germline V gene lookup returns CDR1 MDHEN and CDR2 SYDVKM. Trimming cost V 10 bases and J 7 bases; bases outside gene matches: 19. The chain's CDR3 is CATTRVGGDPGEQYF. The CDR3 coding sequence is TGTGCCACCACACGCGTGGGGGGGGACCCCGGGGAGCAGTACTTC.

The gene calls are TRBV11-3 and TRBJ2-3; 11 nucleotides line up with TRBD2. With 3 bases clipped from V and 6 bases from J, the junction kept 8 bases outside the gene matches. The CDR3 totals 16 residues. Per germline, CDR1 SGHNT and CDR2 YENEEA. The CDR3, as DNA: TGTGCCAGCAGCTTGCTAGCGGGAGGCACCACCGATACGCAGTATTTT. Its protein is CASSLLAGGTTDTQYF.

The chain uses TRBV19 and TRBJ2-1, with 8 positions matching TRBD2. The CDR3 runs 13 residues. From germline, CDR1 is LNHDA and CDR2 SQIVND (reference sequence). The CDR3 reads CASSGGPYNEQFF. The DNA of the CDR3 is TGTGCGTCGAGCGGGGGCCCCTACAATGAGCAGTTCTTC.

The chain joins TRBV9 to TRBJ2-5; weak D call: TRBD1 (6 bases). The V gene's germline CDR1 is SGDLS and CDR2 YYNGEE. Trimming pared 0 bases from V and 0 bases from J, leaving 9 bases between. The CDR3 runs to 15 residues. CDR3 nucleotide sequence: TGTGCCAGCAGCGTAGGGGGGCGGGACCAAGAGACCCAGTACTTC. This gives the protein CASSVGGRDQETQYF.